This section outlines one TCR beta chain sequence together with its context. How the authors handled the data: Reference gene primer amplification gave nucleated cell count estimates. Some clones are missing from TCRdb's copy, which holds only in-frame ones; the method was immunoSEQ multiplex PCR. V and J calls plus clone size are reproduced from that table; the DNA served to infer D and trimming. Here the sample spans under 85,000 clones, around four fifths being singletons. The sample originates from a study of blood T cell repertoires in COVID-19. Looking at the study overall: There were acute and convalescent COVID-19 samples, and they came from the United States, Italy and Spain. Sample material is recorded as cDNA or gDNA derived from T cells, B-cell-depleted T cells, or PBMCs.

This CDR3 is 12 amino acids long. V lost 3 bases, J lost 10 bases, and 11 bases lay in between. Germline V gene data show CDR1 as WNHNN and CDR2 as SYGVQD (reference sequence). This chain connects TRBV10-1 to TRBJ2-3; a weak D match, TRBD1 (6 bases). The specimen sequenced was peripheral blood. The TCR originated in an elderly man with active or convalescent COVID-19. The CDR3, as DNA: TGCGCCAGCAGTGACAGGACAGAAGCGCAGTATTTT. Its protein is CASSDRTEAQYF.